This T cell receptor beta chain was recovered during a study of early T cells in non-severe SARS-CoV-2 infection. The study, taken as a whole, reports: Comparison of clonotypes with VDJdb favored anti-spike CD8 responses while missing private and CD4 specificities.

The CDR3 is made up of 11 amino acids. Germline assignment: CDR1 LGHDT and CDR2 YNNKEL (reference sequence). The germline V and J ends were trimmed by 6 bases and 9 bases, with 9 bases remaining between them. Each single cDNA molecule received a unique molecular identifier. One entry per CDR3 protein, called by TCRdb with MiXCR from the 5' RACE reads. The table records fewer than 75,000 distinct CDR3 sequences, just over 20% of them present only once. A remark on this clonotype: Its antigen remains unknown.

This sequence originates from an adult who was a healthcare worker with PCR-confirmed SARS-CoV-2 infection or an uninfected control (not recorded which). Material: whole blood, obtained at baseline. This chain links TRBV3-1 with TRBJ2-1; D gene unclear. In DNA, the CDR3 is TGTGCCAGCAGTCATTTGACTGAGCAGTTCTTC. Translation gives CASSHLTEQFF.